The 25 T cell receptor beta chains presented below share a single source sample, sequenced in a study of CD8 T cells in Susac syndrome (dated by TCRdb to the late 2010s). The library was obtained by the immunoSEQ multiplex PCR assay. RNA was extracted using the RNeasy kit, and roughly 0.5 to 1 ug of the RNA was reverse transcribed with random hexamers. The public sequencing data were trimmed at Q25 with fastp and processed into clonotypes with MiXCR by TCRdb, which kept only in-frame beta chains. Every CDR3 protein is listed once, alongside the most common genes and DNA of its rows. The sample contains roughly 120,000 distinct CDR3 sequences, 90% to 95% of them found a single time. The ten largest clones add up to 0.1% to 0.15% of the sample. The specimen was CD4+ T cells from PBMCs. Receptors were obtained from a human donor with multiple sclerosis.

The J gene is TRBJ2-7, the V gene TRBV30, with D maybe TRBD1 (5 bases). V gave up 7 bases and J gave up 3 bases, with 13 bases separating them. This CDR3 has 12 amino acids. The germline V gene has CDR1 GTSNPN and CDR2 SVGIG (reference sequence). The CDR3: CASRPTVYEQYF. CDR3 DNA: TGTGCCTCCCGCCCGACAGTCTACGAGCAGTACTTC. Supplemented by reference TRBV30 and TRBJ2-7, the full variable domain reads SQTIHQWPATLVQPVGSPLSLECTVEGTSNPNLYWYRQAAGRGLQLLFYSVGIGQISSEVPQNLSASRPQDRQFILSSKKLLLSDSGFYLCASRPTVYEQYFGPGTRLTVT.

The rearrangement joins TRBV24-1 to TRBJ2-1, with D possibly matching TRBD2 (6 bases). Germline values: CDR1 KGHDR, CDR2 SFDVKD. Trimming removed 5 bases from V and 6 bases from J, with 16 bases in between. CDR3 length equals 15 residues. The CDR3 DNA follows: TGTGCCACCAGTGTACGGGGGTCCTCCAGCAATGAGCAGTTCTTC. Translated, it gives CATSVRGSSSNEQFF.

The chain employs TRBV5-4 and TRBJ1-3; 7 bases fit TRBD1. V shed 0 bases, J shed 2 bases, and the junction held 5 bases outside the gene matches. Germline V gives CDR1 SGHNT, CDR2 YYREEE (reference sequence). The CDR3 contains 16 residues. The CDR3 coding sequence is TGTGCCAGCAGCTTGGGACAGGGAGACCCTGGAAACACCATATATTTT. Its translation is CASSLGQGDPGNTIYF. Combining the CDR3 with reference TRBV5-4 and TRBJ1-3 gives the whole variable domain ETGVTQSPTHLIKTRGQQVTLRCSSQSGHNTVSWYQQALGQGPQFIFQYYREEENGRGNFPPRFSGLQFPNYSSELNVNALELDDSALYLCASSLGQGDPGNTIYFGEGSWLTVV.

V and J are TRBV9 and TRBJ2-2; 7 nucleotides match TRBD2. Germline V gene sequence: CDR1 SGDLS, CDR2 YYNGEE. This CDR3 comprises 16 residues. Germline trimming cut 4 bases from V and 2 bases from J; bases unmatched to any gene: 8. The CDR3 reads CASSLRGDRNTGELFF. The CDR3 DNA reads TGTGCCAGCAGCTTACGGGGGGACCGCAACACCGGGGAGCTGTTTTTT. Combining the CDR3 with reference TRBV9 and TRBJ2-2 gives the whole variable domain DSGVTQTPKHLITATGQRVTLRCSPRSGDLSVYWYQQSLDQGLQFLIQYYNGEERAKGNILERFSAQQFPDLHSELNLSSLELGDSALYFCASSLRGDRNTGELFFGEGSRLTVL.

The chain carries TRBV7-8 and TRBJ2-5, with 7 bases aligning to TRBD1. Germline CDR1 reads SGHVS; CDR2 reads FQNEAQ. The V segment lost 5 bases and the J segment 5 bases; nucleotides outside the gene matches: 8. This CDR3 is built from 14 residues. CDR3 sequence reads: CASSVRQGWETQYF. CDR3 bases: TGTGCCAGCAGCGTTCGACAGGGTTGGGAGACCCAGTACTTC.

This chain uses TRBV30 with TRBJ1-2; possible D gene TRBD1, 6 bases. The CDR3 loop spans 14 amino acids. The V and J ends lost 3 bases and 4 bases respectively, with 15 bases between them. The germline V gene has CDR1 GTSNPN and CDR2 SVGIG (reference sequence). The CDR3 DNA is TGTGCCTGGAGCAAAGGGGGGATCGGCTATGGCTACACCTTC. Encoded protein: CAWSKGGIGYGYTF.

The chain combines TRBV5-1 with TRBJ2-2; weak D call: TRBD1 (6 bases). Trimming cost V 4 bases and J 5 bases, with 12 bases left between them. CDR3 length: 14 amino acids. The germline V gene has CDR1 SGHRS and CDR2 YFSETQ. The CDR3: CASSPGQRTGELFF. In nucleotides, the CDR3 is TGCGCCAGCAGCCCGGGACAAAGGACCGGGGAGCTGTTTTTT.

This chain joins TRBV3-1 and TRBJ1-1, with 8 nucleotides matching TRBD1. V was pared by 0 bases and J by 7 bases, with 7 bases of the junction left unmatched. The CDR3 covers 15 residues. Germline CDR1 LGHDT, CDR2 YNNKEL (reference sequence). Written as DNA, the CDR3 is TGTGCCAGCAGCCAAGATATGGACAGGGTCAATGAAGCTTTCTTT. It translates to CASSQDMDRVNEAFF.

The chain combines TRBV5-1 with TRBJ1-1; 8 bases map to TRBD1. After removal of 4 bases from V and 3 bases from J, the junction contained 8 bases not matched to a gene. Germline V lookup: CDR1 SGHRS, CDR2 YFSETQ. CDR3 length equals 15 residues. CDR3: CASSGAGTGDTEAFF. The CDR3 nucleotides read TGCGCCAGCAGCGGCGCCGGGACAGGAGACACTGAAGCTTTCTTT.

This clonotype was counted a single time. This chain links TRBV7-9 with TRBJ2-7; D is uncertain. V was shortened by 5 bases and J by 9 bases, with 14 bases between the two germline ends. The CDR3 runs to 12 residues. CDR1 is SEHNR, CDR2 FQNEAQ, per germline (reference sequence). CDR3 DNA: TGTGCCAGCAGCGACCAATTTACCCGGCAGTACTTC. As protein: CASSDQFTRQYF.

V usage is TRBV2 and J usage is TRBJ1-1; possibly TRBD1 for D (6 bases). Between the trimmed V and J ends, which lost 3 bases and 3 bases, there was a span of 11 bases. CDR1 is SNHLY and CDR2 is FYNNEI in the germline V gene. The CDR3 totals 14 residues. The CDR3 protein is CASSDTGLDTEAFF. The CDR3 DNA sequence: TGTGCCAGCAGTGATACAGGGTTGGACACTGAAGCTTTCTTT.

CDR3 in amino acids: CAWSVRRRPPYEQYF. CDR3 bases: TGTGCCTGGAGTGTAAGAAGGCGGCCACCCTACGAGCAGTACTTC. The chain recombines TRBV30 with TRBJ2-7, with D hard to call. Trimming took off 0 bases at V and 2 bases at J, with 14 bases between the two ends. Germline-derived CDR1 and CDR2 are GTSNPN and SVGIG (reference sequence). This CDR3 is 15 amino acids long.

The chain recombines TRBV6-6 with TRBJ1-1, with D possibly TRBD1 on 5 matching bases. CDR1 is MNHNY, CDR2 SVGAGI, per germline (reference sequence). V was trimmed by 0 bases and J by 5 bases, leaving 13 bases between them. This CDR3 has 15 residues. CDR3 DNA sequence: TGTGCCAGCAGTTACTCGGGACCAGGTGTGACTGAAGCTTTCTTT. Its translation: CASSYSGPGVTEAFF.

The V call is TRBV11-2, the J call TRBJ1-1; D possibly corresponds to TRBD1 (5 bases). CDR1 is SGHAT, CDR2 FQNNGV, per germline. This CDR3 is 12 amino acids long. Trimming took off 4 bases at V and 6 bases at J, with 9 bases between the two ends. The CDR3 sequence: CASSSTGAEAFF. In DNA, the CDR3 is TGTGCCAGCAGCTCCACAGGAGCTGAAGCTTTCTTT.

Here the CDR3 reads CASTPPSSTEAFF. CDR3 bases: TGTGCCAGCACCCCCCCGAGCTCCACTGAAGCTTTCTTT. This rearrangement joins TRBV6-5 to TRBJ1-1; D unresolved. The CDR3 spans 13 residues. V was cut by 7 bases and J by 4 bases, with 13 bases left in between. Germline V gene data show CDR1 as MNHEY and CDR2 as SVGAGI.

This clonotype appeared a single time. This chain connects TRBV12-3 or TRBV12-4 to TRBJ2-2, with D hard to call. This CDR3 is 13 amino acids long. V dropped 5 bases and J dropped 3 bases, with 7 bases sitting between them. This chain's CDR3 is CASSLKDTGELFF. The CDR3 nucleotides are TGTGCCAGCAGTCTAAAGGACACCGGGGAGCTGTTTTTT.

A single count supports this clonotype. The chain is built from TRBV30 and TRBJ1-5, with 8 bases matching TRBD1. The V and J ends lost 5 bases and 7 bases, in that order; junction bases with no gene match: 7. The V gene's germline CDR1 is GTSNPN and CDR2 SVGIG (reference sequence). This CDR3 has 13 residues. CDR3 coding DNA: TGTGCCTGGGCACAGGGGGGAGAACAGCCCCAGCATTTT. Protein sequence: CAWAQGGEQPQHF.

CDR3 amino acids: CAWKGRLWGELFF. CDR3 bases: TGTGCCTGGAAGGGCAGATTATGGGGGGAGCTGTTTTTT. V and J are TRBV30 and TRBJ2-2; D unclear. CDR3 length: 13 residues. The ends were cut back, 4 bases at V and 8 bases at J, with 14 bases in the middle. The germline V gene encodes CDR1 GTSNPN and CDR2 SVGIG (reference sequence). The full variable domain, with the rest looked up from reference TRBV30 and TRBJ2-2, is SQTIHQWPATLVQPVGSPLSLECTVEGTSNPNLYWYRQAAGRGLQLLFYSVGIGQISSEVPQNLSASRPQDRQFILSSKKLLLSDSGFYLCAWKGRLWGELFFGEGSRLTVL.

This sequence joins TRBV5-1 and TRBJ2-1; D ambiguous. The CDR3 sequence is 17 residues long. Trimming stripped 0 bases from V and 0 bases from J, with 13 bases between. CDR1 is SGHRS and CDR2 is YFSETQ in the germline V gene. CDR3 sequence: CASSLAIDWSSYNEQFF. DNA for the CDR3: TGCGCCAGCAGCTTGGCCATCGACTGGAGCTCCTACAATGAGCAGTTCTTC.

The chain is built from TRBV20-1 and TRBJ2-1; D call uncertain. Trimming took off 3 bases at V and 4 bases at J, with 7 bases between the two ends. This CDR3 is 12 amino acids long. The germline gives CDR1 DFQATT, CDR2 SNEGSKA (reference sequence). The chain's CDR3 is CSASRRYNEQFF. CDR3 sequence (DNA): TGCAGTGCTAGTCGACGGTACAATGAGCAGTTCTTC.

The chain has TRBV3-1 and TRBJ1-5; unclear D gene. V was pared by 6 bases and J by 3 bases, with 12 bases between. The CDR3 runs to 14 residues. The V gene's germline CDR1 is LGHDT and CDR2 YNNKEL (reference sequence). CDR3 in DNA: TGTGCCAGCAGTCAGCCGGGGTCCAATCAGCCCCAGCATTTT. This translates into CASSQPGSNQPQHF.

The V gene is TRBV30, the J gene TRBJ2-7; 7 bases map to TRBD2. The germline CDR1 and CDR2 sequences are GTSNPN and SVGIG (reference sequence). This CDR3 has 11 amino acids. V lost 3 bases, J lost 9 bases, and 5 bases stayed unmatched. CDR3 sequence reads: CAWRGAGVQYF. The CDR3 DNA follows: TGTGCCTGGAGGGGCGCGGGGGTGCAGTACTTC. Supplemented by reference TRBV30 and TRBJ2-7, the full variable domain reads SQTIHQWPATLVQPVGSPLSLECTVEGTSNPNLYWYRQAAGRGLQLLFYSVGIGQISSEVPQNLSASRPQDRQFILSSKKLLLSDSGFYLCAWRGAGVQYFGPGTRLTVT.

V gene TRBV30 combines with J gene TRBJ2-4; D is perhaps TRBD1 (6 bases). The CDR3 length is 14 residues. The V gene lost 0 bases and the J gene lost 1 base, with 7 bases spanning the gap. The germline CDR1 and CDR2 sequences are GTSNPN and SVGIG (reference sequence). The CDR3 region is CAWSVQGAKNIQYF. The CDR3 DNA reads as TGTGCCTGGAGTGTTCAGGGGGCCAAAAACATTCAGTACTTC.

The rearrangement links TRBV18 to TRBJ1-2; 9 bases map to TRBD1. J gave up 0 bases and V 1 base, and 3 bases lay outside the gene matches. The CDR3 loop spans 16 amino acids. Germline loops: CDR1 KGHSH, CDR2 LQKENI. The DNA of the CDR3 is TGTGCCAGCTCACCACAAACAGGGGGCTCTAACTATGGCTACACCTTC. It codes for CASSPQTGGSNYGYTF.

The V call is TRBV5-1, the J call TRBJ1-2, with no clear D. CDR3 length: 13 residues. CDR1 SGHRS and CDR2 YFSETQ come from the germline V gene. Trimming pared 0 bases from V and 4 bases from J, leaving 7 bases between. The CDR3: CASSLDGFYGYTF. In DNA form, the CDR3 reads TGCGCCAGCAGCTTGGACGGCTTCTATGGCTACACCTTC.